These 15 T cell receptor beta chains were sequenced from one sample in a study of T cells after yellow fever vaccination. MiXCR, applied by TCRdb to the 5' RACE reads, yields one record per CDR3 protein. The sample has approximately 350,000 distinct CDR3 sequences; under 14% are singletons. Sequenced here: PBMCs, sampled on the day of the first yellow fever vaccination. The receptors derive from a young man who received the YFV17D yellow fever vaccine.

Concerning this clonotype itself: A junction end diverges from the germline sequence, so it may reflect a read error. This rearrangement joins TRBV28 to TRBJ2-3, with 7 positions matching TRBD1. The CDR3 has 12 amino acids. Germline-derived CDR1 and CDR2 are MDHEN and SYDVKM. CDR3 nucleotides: TGTGCCAGCAGGCCTGGGACAGAAACGCAGTATTTT. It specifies CASRPGTETQYF.

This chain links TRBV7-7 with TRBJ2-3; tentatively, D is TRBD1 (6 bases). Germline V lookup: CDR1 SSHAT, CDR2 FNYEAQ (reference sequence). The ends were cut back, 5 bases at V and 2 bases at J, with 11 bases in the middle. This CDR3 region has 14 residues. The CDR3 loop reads CASSPTGFTDTQYF. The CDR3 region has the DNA TGTGCCAGCAGCCCAACAGGGTTCACAGATACGCAGTATTTT.

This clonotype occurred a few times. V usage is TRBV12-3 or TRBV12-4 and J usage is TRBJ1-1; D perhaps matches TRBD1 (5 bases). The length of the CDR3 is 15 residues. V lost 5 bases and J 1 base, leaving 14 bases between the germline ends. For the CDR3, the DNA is TGTGCCAGCAGTCCTAGAGGACACCAGAACACTGAAGCTTTCTTT. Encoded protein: CASSPRGHQNTEAFF.

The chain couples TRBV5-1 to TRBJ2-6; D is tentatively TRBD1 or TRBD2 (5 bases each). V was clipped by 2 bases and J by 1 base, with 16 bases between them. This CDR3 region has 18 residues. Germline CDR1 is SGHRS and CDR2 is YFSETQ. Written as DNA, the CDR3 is TGCGCCAGCAGCTTCACGGGACGGCTCGTTTCTGGGGCCAACGTCCTGACTTTC. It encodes CASSFTGRLVSGANVLTF.

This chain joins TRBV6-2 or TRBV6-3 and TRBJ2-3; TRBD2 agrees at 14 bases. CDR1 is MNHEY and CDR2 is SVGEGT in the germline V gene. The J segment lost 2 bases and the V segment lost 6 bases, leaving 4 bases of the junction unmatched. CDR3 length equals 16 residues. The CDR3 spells CASRPGLAGDTDTQYF. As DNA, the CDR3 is TGTGCCAGCAGACCGGGACTAGCGGGAGACACAGATACGCAGTATTTT.

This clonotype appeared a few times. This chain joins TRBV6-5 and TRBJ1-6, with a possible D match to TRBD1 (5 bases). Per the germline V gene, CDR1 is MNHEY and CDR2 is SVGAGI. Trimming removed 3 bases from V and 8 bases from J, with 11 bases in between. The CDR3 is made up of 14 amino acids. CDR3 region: CASSYGGADSPLHF. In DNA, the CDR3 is TGTGCCAGCAGTTATGGAGGGGCGGATTCACCCCTCCACTTT.

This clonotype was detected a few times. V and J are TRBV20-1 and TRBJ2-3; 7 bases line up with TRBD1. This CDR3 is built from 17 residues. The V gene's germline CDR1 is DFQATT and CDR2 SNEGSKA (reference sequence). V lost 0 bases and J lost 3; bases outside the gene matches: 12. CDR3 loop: CSARDRGRAGGTDTQYF. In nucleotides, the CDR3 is TGCAGTGCTAGAGATCGGGGAAGGGCAGGGGGAACAGATACGCAGTATTTT.

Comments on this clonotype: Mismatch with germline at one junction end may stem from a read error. The CDR3 region is CTSSAIRDRMHIQYF. The CDR3 DNA reads as TGTACCAGCAGCGCCATCCGGGACAGGATGCACATTCAGTACTTC. This chain links TRBV11-2 with TRBJ2-4, with 8 nucleotides matching TRBD1. CDR1 is SGHAT and CDR2 is FQNNGV in the germline V gene. This CDR3 is 15 amino acids long.

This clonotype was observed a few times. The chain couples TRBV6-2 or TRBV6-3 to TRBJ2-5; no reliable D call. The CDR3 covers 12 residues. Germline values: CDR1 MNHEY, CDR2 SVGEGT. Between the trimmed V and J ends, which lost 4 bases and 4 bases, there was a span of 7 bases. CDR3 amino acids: CASSSRRETQYF. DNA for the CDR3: TGTGCCAGCAGTTCCCGACGAGAGACCCAGTACTTC.

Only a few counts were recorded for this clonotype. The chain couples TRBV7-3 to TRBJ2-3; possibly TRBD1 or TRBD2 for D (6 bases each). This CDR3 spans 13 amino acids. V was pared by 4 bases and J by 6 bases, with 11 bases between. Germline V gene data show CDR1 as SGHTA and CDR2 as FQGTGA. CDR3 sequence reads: CASSSPGADTQYF. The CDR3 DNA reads TGTGCCAGCAGCTCCCCGGGGGCGGATACGCAGTATTTT.

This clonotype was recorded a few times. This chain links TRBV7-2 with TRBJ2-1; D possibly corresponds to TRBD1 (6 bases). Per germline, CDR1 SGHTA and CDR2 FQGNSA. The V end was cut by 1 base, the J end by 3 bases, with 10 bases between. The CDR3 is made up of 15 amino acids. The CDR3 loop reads CASSLGGQSYNEQFF. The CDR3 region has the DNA TGTGCCAGCAGCTTAGGTGGACAGAGCTACAATGAGCAGTTCTTC.

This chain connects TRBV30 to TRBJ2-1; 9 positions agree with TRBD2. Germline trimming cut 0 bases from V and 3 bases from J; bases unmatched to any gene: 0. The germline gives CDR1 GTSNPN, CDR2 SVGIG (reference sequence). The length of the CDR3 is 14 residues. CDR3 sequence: CAWSVAGGYNEQFF. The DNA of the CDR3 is TGTGCCTGGAGTGTAGCGGGGGGCTACAATGAGCAGTTCTTC. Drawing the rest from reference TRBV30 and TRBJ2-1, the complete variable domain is SQTIHQWPATLVQPVGSPLSLECTVEGTSNPNLYWYRQAAGRGLQLLFYSVGIGQISSEVPQNLSASRPQDRQFILSSKKLLLSDSGFYLCAWSVAGGYNEQFFGPGTRLTVL.

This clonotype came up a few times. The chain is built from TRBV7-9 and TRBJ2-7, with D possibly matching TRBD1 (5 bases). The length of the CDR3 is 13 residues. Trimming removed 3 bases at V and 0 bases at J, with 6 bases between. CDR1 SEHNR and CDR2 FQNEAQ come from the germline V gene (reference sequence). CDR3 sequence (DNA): TGTGCCAGCAGCTTCGACAGCTCCTACGAGCAGTACTTC. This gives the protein CASSFDSSYEQYF.

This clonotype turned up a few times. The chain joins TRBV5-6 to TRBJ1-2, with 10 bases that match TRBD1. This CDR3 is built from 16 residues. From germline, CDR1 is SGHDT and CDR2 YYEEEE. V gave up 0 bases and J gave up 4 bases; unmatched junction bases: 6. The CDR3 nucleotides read TGTGCCAGCAGCTTGGGGGTCGGGGACAGGGGCTATGGCTACACCTTC. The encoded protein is CASSLGVGDRGYGYTF.

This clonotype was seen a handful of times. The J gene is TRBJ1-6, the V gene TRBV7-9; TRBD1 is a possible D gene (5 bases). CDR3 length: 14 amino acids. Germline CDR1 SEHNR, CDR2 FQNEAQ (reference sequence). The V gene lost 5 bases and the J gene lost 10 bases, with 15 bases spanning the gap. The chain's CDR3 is CASSPRGGDSPLHF. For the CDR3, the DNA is TGTGCCAGCAGCCCCCGAGGAGGGGACTCACCCCTCCACTTT.